This T cell receptor beta chain came from a study of human T cells and chemical hapten exposure. Background on the study: The patch tests put 0.01% DPC on the skin of the upper back and were read 6 days later.

V lost 0 bases, J lost 14 bases, and 18 bases lay in between. Germline lookup yields CDR1 SGDLS and CDR2 YYNGEE. The CDR3 loop spans 15 amino acids. Time point in this sample: patch test 3, about 24 weeks after DPC sensitization. The treatment here: therapeutic diphenylcyclopropenone sensitization with weekly scalp DPC. Prior to each patch test being applied, blood was drawn. Attachment of unique molecular identifiers to individual cDNA molecules was performed in the library. TCRdb re-called the RACE reads through MiXCR, storing one row per CDR3 protein. The table has more than 45,000 distinct CDR3 sequences, 9.5% to 15% seen once. Many counts were recorded for this clonotype.

This chain joins TRBV9 and TRBJ1-6; D is perhaps TRBD1 (5 bases). Material: whole blood, obtained in connection with sensitization to the hapten diphenylcyclopropenone (DPC). The TCR was taken from a man aged 30-40 years with alopecia areata. Some clones in this sample may be carry-over from other donors' samples. CDR3 in amino acids: CASSVDPKGLSTLHF. The CDR3 DNA is TGTGCCAGCAGCGTAGACCCCAAGGGACTATCCACCCTCCACTTT.